This T cell receptor (beta chain) came from a study of cytotoxic CD8 clonotypes in ibrutinib-treated CLL. The study, taken as a whole, reports: There were few public clonotypes, and on treatment they contracted or stayed stable. Having risen at ibrutinib response, clonality had fallen back toward baseline by progression.

This clone has more than one count but fewer than ten. Its antigen is currently unknown. TCRdb keeps only in-frame clones here, not all; method: immunoSEQ multiplex PCR. This table holds under 75,000 clones, about 65% found once. The CDR3 is 15 residues long. Germline CDR1 MNHEY, CDR2 SMNVEV (reference sequence). With 2 bases removed from V and 1 base from J, the gap between germline ends came to 10 bases. V and J are TRBV27 and TRBJ2-3; D remains ambiguous. This clonotype originated in a human donor with chronic lymphocytic leukemia. The sample here was PBMCs, taken after 12 months of ibrutinib treatment. CDR3: CASSLSGVGTDTQYF. The CDR3 DNA sequence: TGTGCCAGCAGTTTAAGTGGGGTCGGCACAGATACGCAGTATTTT.